This is a list of T cell receptor beta chains from one sample in a study of blood T cells in healthy people across ages. TCRdb ran MiXCR on the 5' RACE reads and lists one entry per CDR3 protein. Of fewer than 950,000 distinct CDR3 sequences in the sample, about 36% were seen once. Input material: blood. The origin of the receptors is a man younger than 35 in good health. Each CDR3 is given with its conserved first and last residue. Each record gives: V gene, clone size, J gene, D gene, CDR3 protein, CDR3 DNA. D genes are given only for firm matches. Not all rows give a size; the values are once, few, many and, for expanded clones, a class.

v_gene: TRBV5-1; abundance: few; j_gene: TRBJ2-5; d_gene: TRBD1; CDR3aa: CASSLGDRASQETQYF; CDR3nt: TGCGCCAGCAGCTTGGGGGACAGGGCGTCCCAAGAGACCCAGTACTTC
v_gene: TRBV6-5; abundance: NA; j_gene: TRBJ1-1; d_gene: NA; CDR3aa: CASSRDTCEAFF; CDR3nt: TGTGCCAGCAGCCGGGACACGTGTGAAGCTTTCTTT
v_gene: TRBV5-6; abundance: NA; j_gene: TRBJ1-4; d_gene: TRBD1; CDR3aa: CASSILDRGGEKLFF; CDR3nt: TGTGCCAGCAGCATTCTGGACAGGGGCGGTGAAAAACTGTTTTTT
v_gene: TRBV4-2; abundance: many; j_gene: TRBJ1-1; d_gene: NA; CDR3aa: CASSQVRGEAFF; CDR3nt: TGTGCCAGCAGCCAAGTCAGGGGTGAAGCTTTCTTT
v_gene: TRBV27; abundance: many; j_gene: TRBJ2-3; d_gene: NA; CDR3aa: CASSLGGLSTDTQYF; CDR3nt: TGTGCCAGCAGTTTAGGGGGGCTCAGCACAGATACGCAGTATTTT
v_gene: TRBV25-1; abundance: few; j_gene: TRBJ2-7; d_gene: NA; CDR3aa: CASRRDAWNEQYF; CDR3nt: TGTGCCAGCAGACGGGACGCATGGAACGAGCAGTACTTC
v_gene: TRBV5-5; abundance: many; j_gene: TRBJ2-7; d_gene: NA; CDR3aa: CATKPPGTSYEQYF; CDR3nt: TGTGCCACCAAACCTCCAGGAACTTCCTACGAGCAGTACTTC
v_gene: TRBV7-2; abundance: many; j_gene: TRBJ1-2; d_gene: TRBD1; CDR3aa: CASRQGSNYGYTF; CDR3nt: TGTGCCAGCAGACAGGGGTCAAACTATGGCTACACCTTC
v_gene: TRBV5-5; abundance: few; j_gene: TRBJ2-1; d_gene: NA; CDR3aa: CASSLVQGGIEQFF; CDR3nt: TGTGCCAGCAGCTTGGTACAGGGTGGAATCGAGCAGTTCTTC
v_gene: TRBV6-6; abundance: NA; j_gene: TRBJ1-2; d_gene: NA; CDR3aa: CASSYDRKTRSGYTF; CDR3nt: TGTGCCAGCAGTTACGACCGGAAGACGAGAAGTGGCTACACCTTC
v_gene: TRBV30; abundance: few; j_gene: TRBJ2-7; d_gene: NA; CDR3aa: CAWSKLRQDYEQYF; CDR3nt: TGTGCCTGGAGTAAACTTCGGCAGGACTACGAGCAGTACTTC
v_gene: TRBV4-3; abundance: many; j_gene: TRBJ1-2; d_gene: NA; CDR3aa: CASSQDNVNYGYTF; CDR3nt: TGCGCCAGCAGCCAAGATAACGTTAACTATGGCTACACCTTC
v_gene: TRBV27; abundance: NA; j_gene: TRBJ2-5; d_gene: TRBD2; CDR3aa: CASSPPSGGASEQYF; CDR3nt: TGTGCCAGCAGTCCTCCTAGCGGGGGGGCTTCTGAGCAGTACTTC
v_gene: TRBV24-1; abundance: NA; j_gene: TRBJ1-5; d_gene: NA; CDR3aa: CATSDWGDQPQHF; CDR3nt: TGTGCCACCAGTGACTGGGGAGACCAGCCCCAGCATTTT
v_gene: TRBV6-2/TRBV6-3; abundance: many; j_gene: TRBJ2-5; d_gene: NA; CDR3aa: CASSYSSRGQETQYF; CDR3nt: TGTGCCAGCAGTTACTCGTCCAGGGGACAAGAGACCCAGTACTTC
v_gene: TRBV12-3/TRBV12-4; abundance: NA; j_gene: TRBJ2-3; d_gene: NA; CDR3aa: CASSLLPYRVSTDTQYF; CDR3nt: TGTGCCAGCAGCCTACTACCATACAGGGTTAGCACAGATACGCAGTATTTT
v_gene: TRBV2; abundance: NA; j_gene: TRBJ1-5; d_gene: NA; CDR3aa: CASTMDRNQPQHF; CDR3nt: TGTGCCAGCACCATGGACCGAAATCAGCCCCAGCATTTT
v_gene: TRBV2; abundance: NA; j_gene: TRBJ2-7; d_gene: NA; CDR3aa: CASRSDWENYNEQYF; CDR3nt: TGTGCCAGCAGATCCGACTGGGAGAACTACAATGAGCAGTACTTC
v_gene: TRBV11-3; abundance: few; j_gene: TRBJ2-1; d_gene: NA; CDR3aa: CASSTGWGDNEQFF; CDR3nt: TGTGCCAGCAGCACTGGGTGGGGGGACAATGAGCAGTTCTTC
v_gene: TRBV7-2; abundance: NA; j_gene: TRBJ2-1; d_gene: TRBD1; CDR3aa: CASSPETGFGYNEQFF; CDR3nt: TGTGCCAGCAGCCCGGAGACAGGGTTTGGCTACAATGAGCAGTTCTTC
v_gene: TRBV4-3; abundance: few; j_gene: TRBJ2-3; d_gene: TRBD1; CDR3aa: CASSQITGEDTQYF; CDR3nt: TGCGCCAGCAGCCAAATTACAGGGGAGGATACGCAGTATTTT
v_gene: TRBV5-1; abundance: few; j_gene: TRBJ2-1; d_gene: TRBD2; CDR3aa: CASSIGGAVNEQFF; CDR3nt: TGCGCCAGCAGCATCGGGGGGGCTGTCAATGAGCAGTTCTTC
v_gene: TRBV9; abundance: few; j_gene: TRBJ2-5; d_gene: NA; CDR3aa: CASSPGPGETQYF; CDR3nt: TGTGCCAGCAGCCCTGGTCCTGGGGAGACCCAGTACTTC
v_gene: TRBV20-1; abundance: NA; j_gene: TRBJ1-2; d_gene: NA; CDR3aa: CSPYRTGNYGYTF; CDR3nt: TGCAGTCCTTACCGGACGGGTAACTATGGCTACACCTTC
v_gene: TRBV12-3/TRBV12-4; abundance: few; j_gene: TRBJ1-2; d_gene: TRBD1; CDR3aa: CASSLISTGVGYGYTF; CDR3nt: TGTGCCAGCAGTTTGATATCGACAGGGGTGGGCTATGGCTACACCTTC
v_gene: TRBV7-8; abundance: few; j_gene: TRBJ1-1; d_gene: TRBD1; CDR3aa: CASRKDRRGTEAFF; CDR3nt: TGTGCCAGCAGAAAGGACAGGAGGGGGACTGAAGCTTTCTTT
v_gene: TRBV7-2; abundance: few; j_gene: TRBJ1-2; d_gene: NA; CDR3aa: CASSLDGQAYGYTF; CDR3nt: TGTGCCAGCAGCTTAGACGGCCAGGCCTATGGCTACACCTTC
v_gene: TRBV7-9; abundance: NA; j_gene: TRBJ2-7; d_gene: NA; CDR3aa: CASSYSLNEQYF; CDR3nt: TGTGCCAGCAGCTATAGCCTGAATGAGCAGTACTTC
v_gene: TRBV12-3/TRBV12-4; abundance: NA; j_gene: TRBJ2-4; d_gene: TRBD2; CDR3aa: CASKLRLAGNEQYF; CDR3nt: TGTGCCAGCAAACTGAGACTAGCGGGGAATGAGCAGTACTTC
v_gene: TRBV5-6; abundance: few; j_gene: TRBJ2-1; d_gene: TRBD2; CDR3aa: CASSFGAGGPGNEQFF; CDR3nt: TGTGCCAGCAGCTTCGGGGCGGGGGGGCCGGGTAATGAGCAGTTCTTC
v_gene: TRBV4-1; abundance: NA; j_gene: TRBJ2-7; d_gene: TRBD1; CDR3aa: CASSQTATGEYEQYF; CDR3nt: TGCGCCAGCAGCCAAACGGCGACAGGGGAGTACGAGCAGTACTTC
v_gene: TRBV20-1; abundance: NA; j_gene: TRBJ2-7; d_gene: NA; CDR3aa: CSARGGGASYNEQYF; CDR3nt: TGCAGTGCTAGAGGTGGCGGGGCCTCCTACAATGAGCAGTACTTC
v_gene: TRBV5-1; abundance: few; j_gene: TRBJ2-1; d_gene: NA; CDR3aa: CASSFPRGNEQFF; CDR3nt: TGCGCCAGCAGCTTCCCCCGGGGCAATGAGCAGTTCTTC
v_gene: TRBV10-2; abundance: NA; j_gene: TRBJ1-5; d_gene: NA; CDR3aa: CTSSEGEGQQPQHF; CDR3nt: TGCACCAGCAGTGAGGGGGAGGGCCAGCAGCCCCAGCATTTT
v_gene: TRBV12-3/TRBV12-4; abundance: NA; j_gene: TRBJ2-4; d_gene: TRBD1; CDR3aa: CASSLGVDLPGQGDIQYF; CDR3nt: TGTGCCAGCAGTTTGGGGGTTGACCTACCGGGACAGGGGGACATTCAGTACTTC
v_gene: TRBV21-1; abundance: many; j_gene: TRBJ1-2; d_gene: NA; CDR3aa: CASSTPTQNRGRNYGYTF; CDR3nt: TGTGCCAGCAGCACCCCAACCCAAAACAGGGGGCGTAACTATGGCTACACCTTC
v_gene: TRBV7-2; abundance: NA; j_gene: TRBJ2-7; d_gene: TRBD2; CDR3aa: CASSTPGTSGGISNEQYF; CDR3nt: TGTGCCAGCAGCACCCCCGGGACTAGCGGGGGCATTAGCAACGAGCAGTACTTC
v_gene: TRBV4-3; abundance: NA; j_gene: TRBJ2-6; d_gene: NA; CDR3aa: CASSPWAQQSSGANVLTF; CDR3nt: TGCGCCAGCAGCCCCTGGGCACAGCAGAGCTCTGGGGCCAACGTCCTGACTTTC
v_gene: TRBV20-1; abundance: NA; j_gene: TRBJ2-2; d_gene: TRBD2; CDR3aa: CSATGGGTGELFF; CDR3nt: TGCAGTGCTACCGGCGGGGGTACCGGGGAGCTGTTTTTT
v_gene: TRBV12-3/TRBV12-4; abundance: NA; j_gene: TRBJ1-1; d_gene: TRBD1; CDR3aa: CASSLRDRDTEAFF; CDR3nt: TGTGCCAGCAGTTTGAGGGACAGAGACACTGAAGCTTTCTTT
v_gene: TRBV12-3/TRBV12-4; abundance: NA; j_gene: TRBJ2-1; d_gene: NA; CDR3aa: CASTLGSYNEQFF; CDR3nt: TGTGCCAGTACCCTTGGGTCCTACAATGAGCAGTTCTTC
v_gene: TRBV7-9; abundance: many; j_gene: TRBJ1-6; d_gene: NA; CDR3aa: CASSPTGPGKDNSPLHF; CDR3nt: TGTGCCAGCAGTCCAACAGGCCCCGGGAAAGATAATTCACCCCTCCACTTT
v_gene: TRBV7-8; abundance: few; j_gene: TRBJ1-1; d_gene: NA; CDR3aa: CASSSDGFNTEAFF; CDR3nt: TGTGCCAGCAGCTCGGACGGGTTCAACACTGAAGCTTTCTTT
v_gene: TRBV15; abundance: many; j_gene: TRBJ2-5; d_gene: NA; CDR3aa: CATSRVGQGSYQETQYF; CDR3nt: TGTGCCACCAGCAGAGTAGGGCAGGGCTCGTACCAAGAGACCCAGTACTTC
v_gene: TRBV27; abundance: many; j_gene: TRBJ2-7; d_gene: NA; CDR3aa: CASSPLGYEQYF; CDR3nt: TGTGCCAGCAGCCCACTGGGATACGAGCAGTACTTC
v_gene: TRBV12-3/TRBV12-4; abundance: few; j_gene: TRBJ2-1; d_gene: TRBD1; CDR3aa: CASSPQGFGYNEQFF; CDR3nt: TGTGCCAGCAGTCCACAGGGGTTCGGATACAATGAGCAGTTCTTC
v_gene: TRBV7-9; abundance: few; j_gene: TRBJ1-1; d_gene: TRBD1; CDR3aa: CASSDSTGATEAFF; CDR3nt: TGTGCCAGCAGCGACTCGACAGGGGCCACTGAAGCTTTCTTT
v_gene: TRBV5-1; abundance: few; j_gene: TRBJ2-7; d_gene: NA; CDR3aa: CASSSERLYSYEQYF; CDR3nt: TGCGCCAGCAGCTCAGAGAGACTGTACTCCTACGAGCAGTACTTC
v_gene: TRBV7-2; abundance: few; j_gene: TRBJ2-5; d_gene: NA; CDR3aa: CASSSQRGETQYF; CDR3nt: TGTGCCAGCAGCTCCCAAAGGGGAGAGACCCAGTACTTC
v_gene: TRBV20-1; abundance: few; j_gene: TRBJ2-5; d_gene: TRBD1; CDR3aa: CSARPSDRGEQETQYF; CDR3nt: TGCAGTGCTAGACCGTCGGACAGGGGGGAGCAAGAGACCCAGTACTTC
v_gene: TRBV10-3; abundance: NA; j_gene: TRBJ1-2; d_gene: TRBD1; CDR3aa: CAITLDRVGGYTF; CDR3nt: TGTGCCATCACCCTAGACAGGGTGGGAGGCTACACCTTC
v_gene: TRBV29-1; abundance: NA; j_gene: TRBJ2-1; d_gene: NA; CDR3aa: CSVAGAGRSYNEQFF; CDR3nt: TGCAGCGTTGCCGGGGCGGGGCGCTCCTACAATGAGCAGTTCTTC
v_gene: TRBV12-3/TRBV12-4; abundance: few; j_gene: TRBJ1-1; d_gene: NA; CDR3aa: CASSFEYTEAFF; CDR3nt: TGTGCCAGCAGTTTTGAGTACACCGAAGCTTTCTTT
v_gene: TRBV5-4; abundance: few; j_gene: TRBJ1-1; d_gene: NA; CDR3aa: CASSPAGKNTEAFF; CDR3nt: TGTGCCAGCAGCCCCGCAGGGAAGAACACTGAAGCTTTCTTT
v_gene: TRBV7-9; abundance: once; j_gene: TRBJ2-7; d_gene: NA; CDR3aa: CASSLAGGGKNERYF; CDR3nt: TGTGCCAGCAGCTTAGCAGGAGGGGGCAAGAACGAGCGGTACTTC
v_gene: TRBV27; abundance: NA; j_gene: TRBJ2-2; d_gene: NA; CDR3aa: CASSLSLTGPTGELFF; CDR3nt: TGTGCCAGCAGTTTATCCTTGACAGGACCCACCGGGGAGCTGTTTTTT
v_gene: TRBV3-1; abundance: few; j_gene: TRBJ1-3; d_gene: NA; CDR3aa: CASSQVGSGNTIYF; CDR3nt: TGTGCCAGCAGCCAAGTAGGTTCCGGAAACACCATATATTTT
v_gene: TRBV4-1; abundance: many; j_gene: TRBJ2-7; d_gene: TRBD1; CDR3aa: CASMRGQGPYEQYF; CDR3nt: TGCGCCAGCATGAGGGGACAGGGGCCCTACGAGCAGTACTTC